This T cell receptor (beta chain) was identified during a study of a mutant IDH1 vaccine in newly diagnosed glioma. Study summary: Once 4-6 weeks had passed after radiotherapy alone, vaccination started, or it started with temozolomide cycles. Treated patients, averaging roughly 40 years, were approximately 60% male and about 38% female. Patients arrived already treated with radiotherapy, temozolomide, or both, most having had both.

This table comes from immunoSEQ multiplex PCR, and its TCRdb copy is limited to in-frame clones, with some not included. In the table there are around 84,000 clones, 75% to 85% of which are singletons. On this clone itself: Its target is unknown.

Time point defined: week 47, end of study. Topical imiquimod accompanied each vaccine dose, which consisted of 300 ug of mutant IDH1 20-mer peptide. The sequences come from PBMCs, collected from a glioma patient whose treatment included an IDH1 peptide vaccine. The origin of this receptor is a man aged 35-49 years with glioma.

The CDR3 region is CASSQASSPQETQYF. In DNA, the CDR3 is TGTGCCAGCAGCCAAGCATCTAGCCCCCAAGAGACCCAGTACTTC. This chain joins TRBV4-2 and TRBJ2-5; D possibly corresponds to TRBD2 (5 bases). Germline V CDR1 and CDR2: LGHNA, YNFKEQ. The CDR3 is 15 residues long. The V end lost 1 base, the J end lost 1 base, and 10 bases lay between the germline ends.